The T cell receptor beta chain under discussion was sequenced for a study of T-cell reconstitution after alpha-beta-depleted transplantation in children. A library of TCRbeta sequences, prepared with unique molecular identifiers, was generated. TCRdb ran MiXCR on the PCR reads and lists one entry per CDR3 protein. This table holds about 480,000 distinct CDR3 sequences, around 12% found once. V gave up 3 bases and J gave up 3 bases; unmatched junction bases: 6. Germline CDR1 is KGHSH and CDR2 is LQKENI. The CDR3 is made up of 17 amino acids. Sample: PBMCs from the stem cell graft donor, taken from the stem cell graft. The rearrangement uses TRBV18 and TRBJ2-2; TRBD2 matches 11 bases. The TCR originated in a human donor who donated a stem cell graft to a child with combined immunodeficiency. The CDR3 here is CASSPQTSGVYTGELFF. DNA of the CDR3: TGTGCCAGCTCACCGCAGACTAGCGGGGTGTACACCGGGGAGCTGTTTTTT.